The present entry profiles one TCR beta chain with its context. Antigen: not known. This specimen belongs to a study of T cells after posttransplantation cyclophosphamide. This CDR3 comprises 15 residues. V shed 3 bases and J 2 bases; nucleotides not matched to a gene: 5. Germline CDR1 and CDR2: SGDLS and YYNGEE. Study-level points and caveats: Recipient CMV seropositivity and CMV reactivation strongly tracked TRB clonality. Skin or GI-infiltrating T cells shared few TRB sequences with blood. Later post-transplant blood repertoires were often dominated by donor CD8+ memory clones.

This related bone marrow graft donor gave peripheral blood on the day of marrow donation. The repertoire was sequenced with immunoSEQ multiplex PCR; TCRdb's copy has only in-frame clones and lacks some. The sample consists of tens of thousands of clones, roughly two thirds of them appearing once. Sequenced: memory CD4+ T cells sorted from PBMCs. The sequence derives from a woman aged 60 to 75 in good health, CMV-negative, and a related stem cell transplant donor. The V call is TRBV9, the J call TRBJ2-3; 8 nucleotides match TRBD2. This chain's CDR3 is CASSATSGYTDTQYF. The CDR3 DNA follows: TGTGCCAGCAGCGCCACTAGCGGTTACACAGATACGCAGTATTTT.